What follows is one TCR beta chain and its context. Its matching antigen is unknown. The data belong to a study of cytomegalovirus exposure and HLA in healthy donors. The protocol was immunoSEQ multiplex PCR, while the TCRdb copy is restricted to in-frame clones and leaves out a portion. In the table there are about 78,000 clones, 90% to 97% of which are singletons. Study-wide points: Associated with cytomegalovirus, according to the listing, were 150 to 200 TCR beta chains.

CDR3 size: 15 residues. The V call is TRBV21-1, the J call TRBJ1-5; the table's D gene call, TRBD1, was not cross checked with the DNA. TRBV21-1 is described as a pseudogene. The source is a man younger than 35 in good health and CMV-seropositive. Sequenced: PBMCs. The CDR3 reads CASSKSPHGNQPQHF. CDR3 DNA sequence: TGTGCCAGCAGCAAATCCCCCCATGGCAATCAGCCCCAGCATTTT.